This T cell receptor (beta chain) was retrieved from a study of cytomegalovirus exposure and HLA in healthy donors. The study, taken as a whole, reports: In vitro checks showed that a few CMV-associated chains really do target CMV antigens. The study found most TCR sequences rare, yet found some public TCRs in many donors. Later, an analysis found that common viral pathogens appeared to be linked with several of the most significant clusters.

Germline CDR1 reads SGHTA; CDR2 reads FQGNSA. Trimming cost V 1 base and J 9 bases, with 10 bases left between them. The CDR3 is made up of 12 amino acids. With 60 Vbeta and 13 Jbeta primers, the PCR was carried out. Data came from immunoSEQ multiplex PCR; TCRdb stores just in-frame clones and leaves some out. The sample has 150,000 to 200,000 clones; 70% to 85% are singletons. Each donor was nominally healthy when sampled (though unrecorded immune exposures were likely). Points on this clone: What it binds is unknown.

This rearrangement joins TRBV7-2 to TRBJ2-7, with no clear D. Sequenced material: PBMCs. The TCR was taken from a woman in her forties in good health and CMV-seronegative. DNA for the CDR3: TGTGCCAGCAGCTTAGGGCTAGTCTGGCAGTACTTC. It translates to CASSLGLVWQYF.